Following are 2 T cell receptor beta chains from one sample sequenced in a study of vaccination and CD4 T cells after COVID-19. No antigen has been assigned to these receptors. Specified treatment: roughly ten-day PBMC culture with coronavirus spike peptide pools or control peptides (ViraFEST assay). Oncomine TCR Beta short-read sequencing was applied to DNA from cultured CD4+ T cells. TCRdb itself ran the PCR reads through MiXCR, one entry per CDR3 protein. This table has fewer than 9,500 distinct CDR3 sequences, over 60% appearing once. Sample: CD4+ T cells from blood, cultured in vitro. All receptors derive from a human donor who had recovered from COVID-19.

The rearrangement joins TRBV6-1 to TRBJ2-2, with TRBD1 matching over 8 bases. The CDR3 runs to 14 residues. CDR1 and CDR2 (germline): MNHNS, SASEGT. The V segment lost 7 bases and the J segment 4 bases; nucleotides outside the gene matches: 5. The CDR3 region is CASNNRGSTGELFF. In DNA, the CDR3 is TGTGCCAGCAACAACAGGGGGAGCACCGGGGAGCTGTTTTTT.

The rearrangement uses TRBV6-2 or TRBV6-3 and TRBJ2-5, with a weak D call TRBD1 (5 bases). The ends were cut back, 0 bases at V and 4 bases at J, with 9 bases in the middle. Germline CDR1 and CDR2: MNHEY and SVGEGT. CDR3 length equals 14 residues. CDR3 nucleotide sequence: TGTGCCAGCAGTTACTCGAAAGGGGTAGAGACCCAGTACTTC. Translated: CASSYSKGVETQYF.